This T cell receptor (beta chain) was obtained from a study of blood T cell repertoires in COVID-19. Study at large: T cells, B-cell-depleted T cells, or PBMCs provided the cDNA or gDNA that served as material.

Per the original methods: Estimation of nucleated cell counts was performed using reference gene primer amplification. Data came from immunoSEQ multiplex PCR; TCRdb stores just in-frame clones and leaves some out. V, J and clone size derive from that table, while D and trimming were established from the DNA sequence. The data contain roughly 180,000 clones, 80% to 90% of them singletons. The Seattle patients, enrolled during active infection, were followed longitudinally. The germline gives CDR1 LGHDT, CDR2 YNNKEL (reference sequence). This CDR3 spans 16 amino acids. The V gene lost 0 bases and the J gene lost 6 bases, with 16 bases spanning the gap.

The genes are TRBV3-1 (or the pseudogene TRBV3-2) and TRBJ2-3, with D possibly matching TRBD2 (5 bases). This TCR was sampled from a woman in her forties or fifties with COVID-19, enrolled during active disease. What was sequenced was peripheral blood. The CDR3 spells CASSQEGAAPPDTQYF. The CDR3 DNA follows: TGTGCCAGCAGCCAAGAAGGAGCGGCTCCCCCCGATACGCAGTATTTT.